This TCR beta chain was observed in a study of T cell responses to AZD1222 COVID-19 vaccine. Findings and caveats of the study: An increase in Spike-specific TCR breadth and depth was observed after two AZD1222 doses. Only after the peak T cell response were repertoires sampled.

In regard to this clone: Its antigen remains unknown.

Sequenced by immunoSEQ multiplex PCR; TCRdb stores in-frame clones only, minus some. The sample holds under 130,000 clones; just under 95% are singletons and the top ten take about 2.2%. The receptor was derived from an adult in good health. Sequenced here: peripheral blood, sampled on day 0 of AZD1222 vaccination.

CDR3 DNA: TGTGCCAGCAGAAGTACGGACAGGAATGGCTACACCTTC. Translation gives CASRSTDRNGYTF. The chain uses TRBV27 and TRBJ1-2, with 7 nucleotides matching TRBD1. The germline V gene encodes CDR1 MNHEY and CDR2 SMNVEV (reference sequence). V lost 6 bases and J lost 6; bases outside the gene matches: 7. The CDR3 totals 13 residues.